What follows are 6 T cell receptor beta chains derived from one specimen sequenced in a study of T cell repertoires in cytomegalovirus infection. MiXCR was run by TCRdb on the reads, yielding one entry per CDR3 protein. The data hold about 200,000 distinct CDR3 sequences, with about a tenth observed a single time. Source material: PBMCs. The receptors originated from a human donor in good health (CMV status not recorded). Some clones in this sample may be carry-over from other donors' samples.

This clonotype was found a few times. V gene TRBV27 combines with J gene TRBJ2-1, with D unclear. Germline lookup yields CDR1 MNHEY and CDR2 SMNVEV (reference sequence). V was shortened by 5 bases and J by 3 bases, with 14 bases between the two germline ends. The CDR3 has 15 residues. In nucleotides, the CDR3 is TGTGCCAGCAGTCTGACCACTACCCTCTACAATGAGCAGTTCTTC. Its translation: CASSLTTTLYNEQFF.

This clonotype was counted at least ten times. V and J are TRBV7-2 and TRBJ2-3; no firm D call. Germline lookup yields CDR1 SGHTA and CDR2 FQGNSA. V was pared by 1 base and J by 3 bases, with 23 bases between. CDR3 size: 19 residues. CDR3 in amino acids: CASSLELRSGSRRTDTQYF. In nucleotides, the CDR3 is TGTGCCAGCAGCTTAGAGTTGAGGTCGGGTTCTAGACGAACAGATACGCAGTATTTT.

This clonotype was detected ten times or more. The chain carries TRBV7-8 and TRBJ2-3; D is perhaps TRBD1 or TRBD2 (5 bases each). The CDR3 covers 16 residues. The V end was cut by 0 bases, the J end by 6 bases, with 16 bases between. The germline gives CDR1 SGHVS, CDR2 FQNEAQ. This CDR3 is CASSLALGTGGDTQYF. In DNA, the CDR3 is TGTGCCAGCAGCTTAGCGTTAGGGACGGGTGGGGATACGCAGTATTTT. Supplemented by reference TRBV7-8 and TRBJ2-3, the full variable domain reads GAGVSQSPRYKVAKRGQDVALRCDPISGHVSLFWYQQALGQGPEFLTYFQNEAQLDKSGLPSDRFFAERPEGSVSTLKIQRTQQEDSAVYLCASSLALGTGGDTQYFGPGTRLTVL.

This clonotype was recorded many times. The V and J genes are TRBV20-1 and TRBJ1-1; D perhaps matches TRBD1 (6 bases). This CDR3 has 20 residues. Germline lookup yields CDR1 DFQATT and CDR2 SNEGSKA (reference sequence). Deletions cut 4 bases from V and 4 bases from J, with 34 bases between. This CDR3 reads CSATKPAPDRLPKRGTEAFF. The DNA of the CDR3 is TGCAGTGCTACCAAACCCGCCCCCGACAGGCTCCCTAAGAGGGGCACTGAAGCTTTCTTT.

CDR3 loop: CASSLALDGETQYF. CDR3 nucleotide sequence: TGTGCCAGCAGCTTAGCGCTAGATGGGGAGACCCAGTACTTC. The genes are TRBV7-9 and TRBJ2-5; D gene ambiguous. The CDR3 has 14 amino acids. V was trimmed by 0 bases and J by 5 bases, leaving 10 bases between them. Looked up from germline, CDR1 is SEHNR and CDR2 is FQNEAQ (reference sequence).

This clonotype was seen a handful of times. The CDR3 here is CASSIGGSGKVQYF. CDR3 bases: TGTGCCAGTAGTATTGGAGGGAGCGGTAAGGTTCAGTACTTC. The chain combines TRBV19 with TRBJ2-4; maybe TRBD2 (6 bases). CDR3 length: 14 residues. Trimming left V 3 bases short and J 11 bases short, with 17 bases between. Germline CDR1 is LNHDA and CDR2 is SQIVND (reference sequence).